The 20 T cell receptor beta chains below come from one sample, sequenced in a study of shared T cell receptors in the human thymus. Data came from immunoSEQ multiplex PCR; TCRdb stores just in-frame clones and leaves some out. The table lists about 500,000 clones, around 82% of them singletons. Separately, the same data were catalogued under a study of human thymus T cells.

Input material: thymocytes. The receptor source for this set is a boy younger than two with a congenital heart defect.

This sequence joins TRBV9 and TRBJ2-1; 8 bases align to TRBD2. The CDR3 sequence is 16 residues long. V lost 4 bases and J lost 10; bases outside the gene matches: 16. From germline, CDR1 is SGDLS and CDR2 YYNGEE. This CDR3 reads CASSPKVGLGVREQFF. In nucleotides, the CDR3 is TGTGCCAGCAGCCCAAAGGTGGGACTAGGGGTGCGGGAGCAGTTCTTC.

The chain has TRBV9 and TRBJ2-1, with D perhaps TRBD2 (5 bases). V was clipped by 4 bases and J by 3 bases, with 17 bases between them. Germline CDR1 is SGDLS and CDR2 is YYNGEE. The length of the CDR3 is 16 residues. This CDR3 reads CASSSPAGCHYNEQFF. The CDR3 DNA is TGTGCCAGCAGCTCCCCGGCGGGTTGCCACTACAATGAGCAGTTCTTC. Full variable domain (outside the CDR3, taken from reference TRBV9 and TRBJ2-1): DSGVTQTPKHLITATGQRVTLRCSPRSGDLSVYWYQQSLDQGLQFLIQYYNGEERAKGNILERFSAQQFPDLHSELNLSSLELGDSALYFCASSSPAGCHYNEQFFGPGTRLTVL.

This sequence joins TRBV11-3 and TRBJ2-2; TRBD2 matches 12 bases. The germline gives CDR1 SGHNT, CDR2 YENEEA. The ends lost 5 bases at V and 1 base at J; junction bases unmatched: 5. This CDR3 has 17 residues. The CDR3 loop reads CASSRKGLAGNTGELFF. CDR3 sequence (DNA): TGTGCCAGCAGCCGTAAGGGACTAGCGGGGAACACCGGGGAGCTGTTTTTT. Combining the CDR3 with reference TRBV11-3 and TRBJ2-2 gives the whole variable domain EAGVVQSPRYKIIEKKQPVAFWCNPISGHNTLYWYLQNLGQGPELLIRYENEEAVDDSQLPKDRFSAERLKGVDSTLKIQPAELGDSAVYLCASSRKGLAGNTGELFFGEGSRLTVL.

CDR3 sequence reads: CASSPDRGNQPQHF. The CDR3 nucleotides are TGTGCCAGCAGCCCGGACAGGGGTAATCAGCCCCAGCATTTT. The rearrangement joins TRBV4-2 to TRBJ1-5; TRBD1 agrees at 9 bases. Germline CDR1 is LGHNA and CDR2 is YNFKEQ. Losses at the gene ends were 4 bases for V and 4 bases for J; bases not matched to a gene: 2. This CDR3 has 14 residues.

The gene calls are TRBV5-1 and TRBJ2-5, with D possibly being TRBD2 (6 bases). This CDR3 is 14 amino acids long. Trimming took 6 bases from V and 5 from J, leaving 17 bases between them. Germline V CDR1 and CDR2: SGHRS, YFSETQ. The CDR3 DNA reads TGCGCCAGCACAGCTTATACTCGGGGGGAGACCCAGTACTTC. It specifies CASTAYTRGETQYF.

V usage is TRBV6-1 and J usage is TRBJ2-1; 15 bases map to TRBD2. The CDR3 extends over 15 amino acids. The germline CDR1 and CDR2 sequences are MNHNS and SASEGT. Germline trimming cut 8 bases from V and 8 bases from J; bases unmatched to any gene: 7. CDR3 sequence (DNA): TGTGCCAGCCCCAGGACTAGCGGGAGGGCTTATGAGCAGTTCTTC. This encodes CASPRTSGRAYEQFF.

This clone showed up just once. CDR3 in amino acids: CASSAGRDRANQPQHF. CDR3 DNA sequence: TGTGCCAGCAGCGCAGGAAGGGACAGGGCAAATCAGCCCCAGCATTTT. This rearrangement joins TRBV9 to TRBJ1-5, with 9 bases fitting TRBD1. The germline CDR1 and CDR2 sequences are SGDLS and YYNGEE. The CDR3 is made up of 16 amino acids. Trimming took 3 bases from V and 4 from J; bases not matched to a gene: 8.

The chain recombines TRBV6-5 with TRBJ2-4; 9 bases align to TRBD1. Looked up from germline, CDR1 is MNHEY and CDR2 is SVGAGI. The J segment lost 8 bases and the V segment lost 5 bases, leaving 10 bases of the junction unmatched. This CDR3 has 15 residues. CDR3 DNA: TGTGCCAGCAGTCCGACGGGGGACAGGGATGACATTCAGTACTTC. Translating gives CASSPTGDRDDIQYF.

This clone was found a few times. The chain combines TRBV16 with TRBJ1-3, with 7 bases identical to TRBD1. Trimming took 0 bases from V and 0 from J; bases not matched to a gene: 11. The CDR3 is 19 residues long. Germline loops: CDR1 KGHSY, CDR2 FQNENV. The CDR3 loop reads CASSQSPDRRQSSGNTIYF. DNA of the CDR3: TGTGCCAGCAGCCAATCGCCGGACAGGCGTCAAAGCTCTGGAAACACCATATATTTT. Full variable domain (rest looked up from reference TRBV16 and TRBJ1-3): GEEVAQTPKHLVRGEGQKAKLYCAPIKGHSYVFWYQQVLKNEFKFLISFQNENVFDETGMPKERFSAKCLPNSPCSLEIQATKLEDSAVYFCASSQSPDRRQSSGNTIYFGEGSWLTVV.

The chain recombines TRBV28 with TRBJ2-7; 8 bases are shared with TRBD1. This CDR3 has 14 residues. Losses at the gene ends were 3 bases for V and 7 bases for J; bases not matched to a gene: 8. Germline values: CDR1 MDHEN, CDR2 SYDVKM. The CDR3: CASSFFLRGREQYF. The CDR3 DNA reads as TGTGCCAGCAGTTTTTTCCTCAGGGGGCGTGAGCAGTACTTC.

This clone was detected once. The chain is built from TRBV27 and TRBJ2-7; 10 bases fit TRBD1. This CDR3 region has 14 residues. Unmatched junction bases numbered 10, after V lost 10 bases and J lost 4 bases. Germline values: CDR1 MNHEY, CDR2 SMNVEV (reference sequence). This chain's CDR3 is CATLPGQGQYEQYF. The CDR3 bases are TGTGCCACCCTACCGGGACAGGGGCAATACGAGCAGTACTTC.

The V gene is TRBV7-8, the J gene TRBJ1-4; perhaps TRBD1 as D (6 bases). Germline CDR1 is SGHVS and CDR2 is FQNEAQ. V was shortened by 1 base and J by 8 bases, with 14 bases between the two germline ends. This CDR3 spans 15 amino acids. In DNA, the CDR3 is TGTGCCAGCAGCTTAGATGCGGGGGCGAAGGAAAAACTGTTTTTT. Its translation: CASSLDAGAKEKLFF.

The DNA of the CDR3 is TGCGCCAGCAGCTTGGGGGCACACAGGGCCTTCACCTACAATGAGCAGTTCTTC. Translated: CASSLGAHRAFTYNEQFF. This chain joins TRBV5-1 and TRBJ2-1; D possibly corresponds to TRBD1 (6 bases). Germline values: CDR1 SGHRS, CDR2 YFSETQ. Deletions cut 0 bases from V and 2 bases from J, with 18 bases between. The CDR3 is 18 amino acids.

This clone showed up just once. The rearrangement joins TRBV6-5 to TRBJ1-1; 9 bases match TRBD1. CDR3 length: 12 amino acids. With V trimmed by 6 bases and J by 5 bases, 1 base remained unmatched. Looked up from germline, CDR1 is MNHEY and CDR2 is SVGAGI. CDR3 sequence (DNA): TGTGCCAGCAGGGACAGGGGTACTGAAGCTTTCTTT. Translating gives CASRDRGTEAFF.

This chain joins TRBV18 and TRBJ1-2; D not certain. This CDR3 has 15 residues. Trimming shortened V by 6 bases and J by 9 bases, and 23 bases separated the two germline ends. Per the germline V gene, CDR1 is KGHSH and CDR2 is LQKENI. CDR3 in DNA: TGTGCCAGCTCCAACCGAGGGATCCCCCCTATTCGCTACACCTTC. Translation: CASSNRGIPPIRYTF.

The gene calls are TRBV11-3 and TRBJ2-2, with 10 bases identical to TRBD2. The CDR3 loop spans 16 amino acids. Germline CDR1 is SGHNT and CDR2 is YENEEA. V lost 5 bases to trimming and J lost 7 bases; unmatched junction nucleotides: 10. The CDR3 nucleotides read TGTGCCAGCAGCCCAACTAGCGGGATGTTAAGCGGGGAGCTGTTTTTT. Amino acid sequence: CASSPTSGMLSGELFF.

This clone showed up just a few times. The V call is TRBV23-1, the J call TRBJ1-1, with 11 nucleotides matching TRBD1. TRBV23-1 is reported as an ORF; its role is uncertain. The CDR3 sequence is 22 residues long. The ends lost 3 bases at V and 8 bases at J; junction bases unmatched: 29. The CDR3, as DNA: TGCGCCAGCAGTCACCCGTCTCGGGGCGGACAGGGGGCGCCGGCTGGGGCCCCCGAAGCTTTCTTT. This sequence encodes CASSHPSRGGQGAPAGAPEAFF.

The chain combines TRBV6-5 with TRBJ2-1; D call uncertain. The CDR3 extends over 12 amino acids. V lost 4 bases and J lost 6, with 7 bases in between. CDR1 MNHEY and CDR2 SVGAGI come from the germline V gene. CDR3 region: CASSFRGNEQFF. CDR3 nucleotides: TGTGCCAGCAGTTTTCGCGGCAATGAGCAGTTCTTC.

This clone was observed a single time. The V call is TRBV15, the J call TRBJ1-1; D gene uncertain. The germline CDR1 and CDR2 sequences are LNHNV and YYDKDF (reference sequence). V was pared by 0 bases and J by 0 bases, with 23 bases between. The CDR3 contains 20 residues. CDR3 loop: CATSRDFTCRNSSVNTEAFF. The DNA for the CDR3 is TGTGCCACCAGCAGAGATTTCACGTGCCGTAACAGCTCGGTGAACACTGAAGCTTTCTTT.

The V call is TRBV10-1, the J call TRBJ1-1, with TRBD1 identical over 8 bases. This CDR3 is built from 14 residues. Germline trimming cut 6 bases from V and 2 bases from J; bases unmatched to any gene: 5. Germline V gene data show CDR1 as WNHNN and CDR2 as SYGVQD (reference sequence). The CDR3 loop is CASSGRGRNTEAFF. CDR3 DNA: TGCGCCAGCAGCGGCAGGGGGCGAAACACTGAAGCTTTCTTT.